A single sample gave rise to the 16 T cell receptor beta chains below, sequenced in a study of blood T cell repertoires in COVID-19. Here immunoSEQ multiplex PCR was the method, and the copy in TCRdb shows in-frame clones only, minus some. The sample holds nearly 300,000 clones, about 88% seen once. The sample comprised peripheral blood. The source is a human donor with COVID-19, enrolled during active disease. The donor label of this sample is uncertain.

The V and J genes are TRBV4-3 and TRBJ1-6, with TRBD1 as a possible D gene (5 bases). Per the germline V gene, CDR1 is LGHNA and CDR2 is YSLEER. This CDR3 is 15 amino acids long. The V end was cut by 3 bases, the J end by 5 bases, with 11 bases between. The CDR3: CASSHSRGDNSPLHF. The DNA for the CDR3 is TGCGCCAGCAGCCACTCGCGGGGGGATAATTCACCCCTCCACTTT.

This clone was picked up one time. In nucleotides, the CDR3 is TGCAGCGTTGAAGATCGTGGGCAGCACCTAAACACCGGGGAGCTGTTTTTT. Amino acids: CSVEDRGQHLNTGELFF. The V and J genes are TRBV29-1 and TRBJ2-2; D is uncertain. In germline, CDR1 is SQVTM, CDR2 ANQGSEA. V lost 0 bases, J lost 2 bases, and 16 bases lay in between. The CDR3 is 17 residues long.

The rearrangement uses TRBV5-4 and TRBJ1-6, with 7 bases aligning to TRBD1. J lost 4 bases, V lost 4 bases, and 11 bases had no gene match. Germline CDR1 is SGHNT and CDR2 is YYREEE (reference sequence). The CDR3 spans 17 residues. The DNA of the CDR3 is TGTGCCAGCAGCGATAAGACAGGGTCCCTTTATAATTCACCCCTCCACTTT. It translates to CASSDKTGSLYNSPLHF.

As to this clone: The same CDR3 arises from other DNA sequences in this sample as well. This chain's CDR3 is CASSEQGAGQPQHF. CDR3 sequence (DNA): TGTGCCAGCAGTGAACAGGGGGCAGGTCAGCCCCAGCATTTT. The rearrangement joins TRBV6-1 to TRBJ1-5, with 8 bases fitting TRBD1. The CDR3 spans 14 residues. Germline V gives CDR1 MNHNS, CDR2 SASEGT. Trimming removed 2 bases from V and 6 bases from J; junction bases left unmatched: 3.

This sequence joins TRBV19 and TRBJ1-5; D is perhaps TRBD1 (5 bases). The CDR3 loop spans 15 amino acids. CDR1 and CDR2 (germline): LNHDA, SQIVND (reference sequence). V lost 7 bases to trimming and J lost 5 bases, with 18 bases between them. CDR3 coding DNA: TGTGCCAGTACGCGGGGGGAGGGAACTCATCAGCCCCAGCATTTT. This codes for CASTRGEGTHQPQHF.

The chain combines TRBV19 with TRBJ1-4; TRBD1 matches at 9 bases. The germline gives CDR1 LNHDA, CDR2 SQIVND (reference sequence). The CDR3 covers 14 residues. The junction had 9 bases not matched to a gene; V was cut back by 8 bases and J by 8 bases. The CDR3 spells CASGPQGAREKLFF. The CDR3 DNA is TGTGCCAGTGGCCCACAGGGGGCGCGAGAAAAACTGTTTTTT. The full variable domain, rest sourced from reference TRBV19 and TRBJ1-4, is DGGITQSPKYLFRKEGQNVTLSCEQNLNHDAMYWYRQDPGQGLRLIYYSQIVNDFQKGDIAEGYSVSREKKESFPLTVTSAQKNPTAFYLCASGPQGAREKLFFGSGTQLSVL.

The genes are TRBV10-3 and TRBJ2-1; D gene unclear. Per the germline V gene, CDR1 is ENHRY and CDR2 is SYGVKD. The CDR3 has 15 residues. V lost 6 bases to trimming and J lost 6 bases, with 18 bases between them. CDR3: CAISPTASMGNEQFF. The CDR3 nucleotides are TGTGCCATCAGCCCCACAGCATCAATGGGCAATGAGCAGTTCTTC.

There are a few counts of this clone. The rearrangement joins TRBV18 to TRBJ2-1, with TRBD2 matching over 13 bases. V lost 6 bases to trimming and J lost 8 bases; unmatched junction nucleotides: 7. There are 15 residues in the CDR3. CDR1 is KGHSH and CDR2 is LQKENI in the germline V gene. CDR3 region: CASSPGLAGEYEQFF. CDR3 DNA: TGTGCCAGCTCCCCTGGACTAGCGGGAGAGTATGAGCAGTTCTTC. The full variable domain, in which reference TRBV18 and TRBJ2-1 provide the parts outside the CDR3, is NAGVMQNPRHLVRRRGQEARLRCSPMKGHSHVYWYRQLPEEGLKFMVYLQKENIIDESGMPKERFSAEFPKEGPSILRIQQVVRGDSAAYFCASSPGLAGEYEQFFGPGTRLTVL.

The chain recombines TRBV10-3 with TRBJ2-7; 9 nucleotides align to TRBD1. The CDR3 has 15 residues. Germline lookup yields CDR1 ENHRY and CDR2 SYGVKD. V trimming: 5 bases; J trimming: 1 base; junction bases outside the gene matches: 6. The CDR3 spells CAISSRQGGSYEQYF. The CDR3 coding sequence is TGTGCCATCAGTTCCAGACAGGGGGGGTCCTACGAGCAGTACTTC.

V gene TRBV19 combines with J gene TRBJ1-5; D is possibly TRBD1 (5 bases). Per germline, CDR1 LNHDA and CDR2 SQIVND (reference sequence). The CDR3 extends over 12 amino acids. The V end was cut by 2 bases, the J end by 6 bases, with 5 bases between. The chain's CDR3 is CASSIQGQPQHF. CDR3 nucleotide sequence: TGTGCCAGTAGTATACAGGGTCAGCCCCAGCATTTT.

CDR3 nucleotide sequence: TGTGCCAGCAGCCTTGTAGCGGGAGGTACCGGGGAGCTGTTTTTT. Its translation is CASSLVAGGTGELFF. The chain employs TRBV6-6 and TRBJ2-2; 10 bases map to TRBD2. In germline, CDR1 is MNHNY, CDR2 SVGAGI (reference sequence). J gave up 5 bases and V 6 bases, and 6 bases lay outside the gene matches. CDR3 size: 15 residues.

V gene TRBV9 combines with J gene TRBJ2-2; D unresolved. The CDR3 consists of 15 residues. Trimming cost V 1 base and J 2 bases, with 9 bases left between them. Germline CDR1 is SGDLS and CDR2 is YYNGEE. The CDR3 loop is CASSVQIQNTGELFF. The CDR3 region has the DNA TGTGCCAGCAGCGTACAAATTCAAAACACCGGGGAGCTGTTTTTT.

The CDR3 sequence is CASSFLSRTRRETQYF. In DNA, the CDR3 is TGTGCCAGCAGTTTTTTATCCAGGACACGCCGCGAGACCCAGTACTTC. The gene calls are TRBV28 and TRBJ2-5; maybe TRBD1 (5 bases). Looked up from germline, CDR1 is MDHEN and CDR2 is SYDVKM. The CDR3 extends over 16 amino acids. Deletions cut 3 bases from V and 5 bases from J, with 19 bases between.

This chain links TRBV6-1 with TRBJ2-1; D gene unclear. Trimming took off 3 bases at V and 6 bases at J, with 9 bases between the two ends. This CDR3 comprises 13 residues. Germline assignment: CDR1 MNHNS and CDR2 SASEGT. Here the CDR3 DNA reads TGTGCCAGCAGTGATTGGGCTGCCAATGAGCAGTTCTTC. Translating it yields CASSDWAANEQFF.

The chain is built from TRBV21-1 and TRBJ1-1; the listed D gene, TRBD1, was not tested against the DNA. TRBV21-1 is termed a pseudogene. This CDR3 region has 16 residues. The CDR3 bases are TGTGCCAGCAGCAAACGACCAGGGTCCCACAGGGGTGAAGCTTTCTTT. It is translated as CASSKRPGSHRGEAFF.

CDR3 nucleotide sequence: TGTGCCAGCAGTTACCGAGCGGCCACTGAAGCTTTCTTT. It translates to CASSYRAATEAFF. This chain connects TRBV6-6 to TRBJ1-1; D not resolved. This CDR3 contains 13 residues. Germline V lookup: CDR1 MNHNY, CDR2 SVGAGI (reference sequence). The V end lost 2 bases, the J end lost 4 bases, and 8 bases lay between the germline ends.